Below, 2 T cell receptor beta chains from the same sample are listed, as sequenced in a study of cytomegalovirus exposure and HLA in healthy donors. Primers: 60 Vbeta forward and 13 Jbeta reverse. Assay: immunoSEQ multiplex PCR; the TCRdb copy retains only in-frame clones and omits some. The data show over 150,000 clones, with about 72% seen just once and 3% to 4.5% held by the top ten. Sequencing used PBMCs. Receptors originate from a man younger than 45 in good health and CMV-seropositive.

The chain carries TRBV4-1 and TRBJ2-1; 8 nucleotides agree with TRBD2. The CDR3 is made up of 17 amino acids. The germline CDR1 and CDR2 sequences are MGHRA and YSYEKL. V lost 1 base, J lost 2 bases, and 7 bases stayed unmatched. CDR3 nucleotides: TGCGCCAGCAGCCAAGGAGCGGGGGTATCTCCCTACAATGAGCAGTTCTTC. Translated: CASSQGAGVSPYNEQFF.

The CDR3 bases are TGTGCCAGCAGTTTAGACCCACGCGCCGGGGAGACCCAGTACTTC. Translated, it gives CASSLDPRAGETQYF. V usage is TRBV28 and J usage is TRBJ2-5; D not certain. The V gene lost 2 bases and the J gene lost 5 bases, with 15 bases spanning the gap. The CDR3 is made up of 15 amino acids. Germline CDR1 reads MDHEN; CDR2 reads SYDVKM.